These 13 T cell receptor beta chains originate from one sample sequenced in a study of cytomegalovirus exposure and HLA in healthy donors. Primers for the PCR totalled 60 Vbeta and 13 Jbeta. Clones were sequenced by immunoSEQ multiplex PCR, and TCRdb holds only the in-frame ones, with some missing. The repertoire consists of some 150,000 clones, with approximately 85% occurring once and the leading ten covering 2% to 2.5%. The sequenced material came from PBMCs. Receptors originate from a woman aged 18 to 35 in good health and CMV-seronegative.

The chain joins TRBV19 to TRBJ1-4; TRBD1 might be the D (6 bases). The CDR3 sequence is 14 residues long. V dropped 4 bases and J dropped 4 bases, with 10 bases sitting between them. CDR1 and CDR2 (germline): LNHDA, SQIVND (reference sequence). The CDR3 loop is CASSNRDYNEKLFF. CDR3 DNA sequence: TGTGCCAGTAGTAACAGGGATTATAATGAAAAACTGTTTTTT.

J is TRBJ2-5 and V is TRBV5-6; D ambiguous. Germline V lookup: CDR1 SGHDT, CDR2 YYEEEE. The CDR3 spans 14 residues. Trimming removed 4 bases from V and 2 bases from J, with 12 bases in between. The DNA for the CDR3 is TGTGCCAGCAGCCCGCCTAATAATCAAGAGACCCAGTACTTC. Translated, it gives CASSPPNNQETQYF.

The J gene is TRBJ2-7, the V gene TRBV10-3; 7 bases align to TRBD2. The CDR3 length is 16 residues. V was clipped by 1 base and J by 2 bases; unmatched bases: 8. CDR1 ENHRY and CDR2 SYGVKD come from the germline V gene. CDR3 coding DNA: TGTGCCATCAGTGAGTGGGGAGGGGTAATCGCCTACGAGCAGTACTTC. Its protein is CAISEWGGVIAYEQYF.

This chain uses TRBV9 with TRBJ1-2, with 8 positions matching TRBD1. CDR3 length: 13 residues. J was trimmed by 9 bases and V by 4 bases; bases with no gene match: 8. Germline V gene sequence: CDR1 SGDLS, CDR2 YYNGEE. The CDR3 region is CASSSGGRASYTF. As DNA, the CDR3 is TGTGCCAGCAGCTCAGGGGGCAGGGCGAGCTACACCTTC.

This sequence joins TRBV7-2 and TRBJ2-2; tentative D call: TRBD2 (6 bases). The germline V gene encodes CDR1 SGHTA and CDR2 FQGNSA. This CDR3 comprises 14 residues. Between the trimmed V and J ends, which lost 5 bases and 6 bases, there was a span of 13 bases. The CDR3 DNA follows: TGTGCCAGCAGCCCGACTAGTAGTGCCGGGGAGCTGTTTTTT. It specifies CASSPTSSAGELFF.

This rearrangement joins TRBV6-5 to TRBJ1-1; no clear D gene. Germline-derived CDR1 and CDR2 are MNHEY and SVGAGI. CDR3 length equals 11 residues. Trimming pared 6 bases from V and 9 bases from J, leaving 11 bases between. The CDR3 region has the DNA TGTGCCAGCAGCCTTCACGGGAAAGCTTTCTTT. Its translation is CASSLHGKAFF.

This chain links TRBV6-1 with TRBJ2-3, with TRBD1 as a possible D gene (5 bases). The CDR3 runs to 14 residues. V was trimmed by 1 base and J by 6 bases, leaving 11 bases between them. Germline V gives CDR1 MNHNS, CDR2 SASEGT. The DNA of the CDR3 is TGTGCCAGCAGTGAAGGACAGTTTCCCGATACGCAGTATTTT. Translating gives CASSEGQFPDTQYF.

As to this clone: The same CDR3 also results from other DNA sequences found in this sample. The genes are TRBV7-8 and TRBJ2-7; the D gene is possibly TRBD1 (5 bases). The CDR3 is 12 residues long. Germline V gives CDR1 SGHVS, CDR2 FQNEAQ. V was shortened by 2 bases and J by 3 bases, with 5 bases between the two germline ends. The CDR3 nucleotides read TGTGCCAGCAGCTTAAGGGGCTACGAGCAGTACTTC. This gives the protein CASSLRGYEQYF.

V usage is TRBV27 and J usage is TRBJ1-2; perhaps TRBD1 as D (5 bases). V was trimmed by 6 bases and J by 4 bases, leaving 15 bases between them. Germline V gene lookup returns CDR1 MNHEY and CDR2 SMNVEV (reference sequence). The CDR3 runs to 14 residues. CDR3: CASSLREGLYGYTF. The CDR3 DNA reads TGTGCCAGCAGCCTACGGGAGGGACTCTATGGCTACACCTTC.

This CDR3 reads CASSQDRRNIQYF. The CDR3 DNA reads as TGCGCCAGCAGCCAAGATAGGAGAAACATTCAGTACTTC. This chain joins TRBV4-3 and TRBJ2-4; D is undetermined. Deletions cut 0 bases from V and 6 bases from J, with 6 bases between. This CDR3 has 13 residues. The germline CDR1 and CDR2 sequences are LGHNA and YSLEER.

The chain recombines TRBV9 with TRBJ2-1; 11 nucleotides match TRBD2. The CDR3 contains 17 residues. The V gene's germline CDR1 is SGDLS and CDR2 YYNGEE. V trimming: 2 bases; J trimming: 10 bases; junction bases outside the gene matches: 14. This CDR3 reads CASSVTGTSGLNGEQFF. CDR3 in DNA: TGTGCCAGCAGCGTTACCGGGACTAGCGGTCTGAATGGGGAGCAGTTCTTC.

J is TRBJ2-5 and V is TRBV4-3; tentatively, D is TRBD2 (5 bases). The J call is uncertain, as TRBJ2-7 better fits the DNA end. Germline V CDR1 and CDR2: LGHNA, YSLEER. The CDR3 totals 15 residues. This CDR3 reads CASSRSRLAGYEQYF. As DNA, the CDR3 is TGCGCCAGCAGCCGTTCGAGGCTAGCCGGCTACGAGCAGTACTTC.

The chain uses TRBV5-8 and TRBJ1-2; D is unresolved. The germline V gene has CDR1 SGHTS and CDR2 YDEGEE. CDR3 size: 12 residues. V was clipped by 2 bases and J by 4 bases, with 6 bases between them. The DNA for the CDR3 is TGTGCCAGCAGCTTCACGGGCTATGGCTACACCTTC. Its translation is CASSFTGYGYTF.